Below, 9 T cell receptor beta chains from the same sample are listed, as sequenced in a study of identical twins. TCRdb ran MiXCR on the 5' RACE reads and lists one entry per CDR3 protein. The sample has some 210,000 distinct CDR3 sequences, more than 15% seen once. This sample was shared with a second study, whose subject was T cells expressing NK-cell markers.

Sequenced: CD8+ T cells sorted from blood. The receptor source for this set is a woman in her late teens or twenties in good health.

This clonotype has at least ten counts. This chain connects TRBV12-3 or TRBV12-4 to TRBJ1-4; D gene unclear. The CDR3 spans 13 residues. Trimming shortened V by 3 bases and J by 5 bases, and 7 bases separated the two germline ends. CDR3 DNA sequence: TGTGCCAGCAGTTTGGGCCGGAATGAAAAACTGTTTTTT. The encoded protein is CASSLGRNEKLFF.

This clonotype has ten or more counts. J is TRBJ2-1 and V is TRBV4-3; 11 nucleotides line up with TRBD2. CDR1 LGHNA and CDR2 YSLEER come from the germline V gene. The CDR3 spans 15 residues. V shed 4 bases, J shed 2 bases, and the junction held 1 base outside the gene matches. CDR3 sequence (DNA): TGCGCCAGCAGCCGGGGACTAGCGGCCTACAATGAGCAGTTCTTC. Its translation: CASSRGLAAYNEQFF.

This clonotype has a handful of counts. The chain has TRBV3-1 and TRBJ2-5, with D tentatively TRBD1 or TRBD2 (7 bases each). With 6 bases removed from V and 3 bases from J, the gap between germline ends came to 17 bases. Looked up from germline, CDR1 is LGHDT and CDR2 is YNNKEL (reference sequence). The CDR3 loop spans 15 amino acids. In DNA form, the CDR3 reads TGTGCCAGCAGGAAGACAGGGACTACCAAAGAGACCCAGTACTTC. It specifies CASRKTGTTKETQYF.

This clonotype was counted only a few times. CDR3 in DNA: TGTGCCAGCAGCTTAGTCTCGGAAGGGGCTTTCTTT. As protein: CASSLVSEGAFF. The chain has TRBV7-4 and TRBJ1-1; D is uncertain. Trimming shortened V by 1 base and J by 11 bases, and 11 bases separated the two germline ends. Germline V gene sequence: CDR1 SGHVT, CDR2 SQSDAQ. CDR3 length: 12 residues.

The rearrangement joins TRBV29-1 to TRBJ2-7; 9 nucleotides match TRBD1. V shed 5 bases and J 4 bases; nucleotides not matched to a gene: 9. Germline V gives CDR1 SQVTM, CDR2 ANQGSEA. The CDR3 has 14 amino acids. The CDR3 DNA is TGCAGCGTTCGACAGGGGGGCGAATCTTACGAGCAGTACTTC. This codes for CSVRQGGESYEQYF.

In this sample, this clonotype turned up many times. The chain recombines TRBV10-3 with TRBJ1-1; D is perhaps TRBD1 (5 bases). V lost 5 bases to trimming and J lost 2 bases, with 24 bases between them. This CDR3 spans 18 amino acids. The germline V gene has CDR1 ENHRY and CDR2 SYGVKD. CDR3 region: CAISQSPRDRSINTEAFF. The CDR3 DNA is TGTGCCATCAGTCAATCCCCCCGGGACCGGAGTATCAACACTGAAGCTTTCTTT.

In its sample, this clonotype was seen a few times. V is TRBV27 and J is TRBJ1-1; 7 bases align to TRBD1. Germline V gene lookup returns CDR1 MNHEY and CDR2 SMNVEV (reference sequence). Losses at the gene ends were 3 bases for V and 6 bases for J; bases not matched to a gene: 4. This CDR3 spans 13 amino acids. CDR3 region: CASSFVGGAEAFF. CDR3 coding DNA: TGTGCCAGCAGTTTTGTAGGGGGCGCTGAAGCTTTCTTT.

V is TRBV20-1 and J is TRBJ2-6, with TRBD1 identical over 7 bases. The CDR3 loop spans 20 amino acids. V gave up 2 bases and J gave up 0 bases; unmatched junction bases: 16. Germline CDR1 is DFQATT and CDR2 is SNEGSKA (reference sequence). The CDR3: CSARSSTGTAGGSGANVLTF. The CDR3 nucleotides read TGCAGTGCTAGATCCTCCACCGGGACAGCTGGCGGCTCTGGGGCCAACGTCCTGACTTTC.

This clonotype appeared many times. The V call is TRBV29-1, the J call TRBJ1-2, with 10 bases identical to TRBD1. Trimming cost V 6 bases and J 8 bases; bases outside gene matches: 9. The CDR3 is made up of 13 amino acids. Germline CDR1 SQVTM, CDR2 ANQGSEA. This chain's CDR3 is CSVSETGGGGYTF. DNA of the CDR3: TGCAGCGTCAGTGAGACAGGGGGCGGAGGCTACACCTTC.